This TCR beta chain originates from a study of T cells expressing NK-cell markers. A remark on this clonotype: Its antigen is not known.

Study-wide findings and caveats: For 6 or 7 donors, the dominant NKG2C+ clonotypes made up about 1.0-7.0% of their CD8+ T cells. These clonotypes additionally ranked first within the CD3+CD56-NKG2C+ fraction of a handful of donors.

Researchers built TCR beta cDNA using 5'RACE template switching with UMIs. From the 5' RACE reads, TCRdb lists one entry per CDR3 protein and no DNA. Here the sample table reports about 460,000 distinct CDR3 sequences. CDR3 length: 15 residues. Germline V CDR1 and CDR2: MGHDK, SYGVNS. This sequence originates from a woman aged 45-65 years in good health. The chain employs TRBV25-1 and TRBJ1-1; TCRdb indicates TRBD1, and absent DNA this call remains unverified. The sample taken for sequencing was blood T cells: a sorted CD56 or NKG2C T cell subset, CD4+ or CD8+ T cells, or bulk PBMC T cells (not recorded which). CDR3 sequence: CASSDHVAGNTEAFF.